One and the same sample provided the 9 T cell receptor beta chains below, sequenced in a study of T cell changes during pregnancy in multiple sclerosis. The repertoire was sequenced with immunoSEQ multiplex PCR; TCRdb's copy has only in-frame clones and lacks some. The sample lists 90,000 or so clones; 80% to 95% were seen once. The sequenced sample was peripheral blood, obtained in the first trimester of pregnancy. The source of these receptors is a female donor with multiple sclerosis, enrolled in a pregnancy study.

The genes are TRBV30 and TRBJ2-4, with TRBD1 matching 10 bases. The germline CDR1 and CDR2 sequences are GTSNPN and SVGIG (reference sequence). This CDR3 region has 19 residues. J gave up 0 bases and V 0 bases, and 11 bases lay outside the gene matches. This chain's CDR3 is CAWSVQRQGALIAKNIQYF. The DNA of the CDR3 is TGTGCCTGGAGTGTACAGAGACAGGGGGCCCTTATAGCCAAAAACATTCAGTACTTC.

V is TRBV25-1 and J is TRBJ2-1, with D possibly TRBD2 on 6 matching bases. The CDR3 is 10 amino acids. V lost 8 bases and J lost 14, with 13 bases in between. Germline V gives CDR1 MGHDK, CDR2 SYGVNS. This CDR3 is CASSAGEEFF. The CDR3 DNA reads as TGTGCCAGCTCCGCTGGGGAGGAGTTCTTC.

This chain connects TRBV11-3 to TRBJ1-1; no reliable D call. The CDR3 totals 13 residues. The V end lost 6 bases, the J end lost 1 base, and 9 bases lay between the germline ends. CDR1 SGHNT and CDR2 YENEEA come from the germline V gene. The chain's CDR3 is CASSPGPNTEAFF. CDR3 nucleotide sequence: TGTGCCAGCAGTCCCGGTCCGAACACTGAAGCTTTCTTT.

The V and J genes are TRBV11-2 and TRBJ2-1; 9 bases map to TRBD1. Germline CDR1 and CDR2: SGHAT and FQNNGV. This CDR3 spans 15 amino acids. The J segment lost 4 bases and the V segment lost 5 bases, leaving 6 bases of the junction unmatched. The DNA for the CDR3 is TGTGCCAGCAGCGACGGGACAGGGTTTTACAATGAGCAGTTCTTC. Translation gives CASSDGTGFYNEQFF. The variable domain in full, completed from reference TRBV11-2 and TRBJ2-1, reads EAGVAQSPRYKIIEKRQSVAFWCNPISGHATLYWYQQILGQGPKLLIQFQNNGVVDDSQLPKDRFSAERLKGVDSTLKIQPAKLEDSAVYLCASSDGTGFYNEQFFGPGTRLTVL.

This clone was seen a handful of times. V usage is TRBV28 and J usage is TRBJ1-1; 7 nucleotides line up with TRBD1. The CDR3 loop spans 14 amino acids. The germline V gene has CDR1 MDHEN and CDR2 SYDVKM. With 4 bases clipped from V and 3 bases from J, the junction kept 5 bases outside the gene matches. The CDR3 loop is CASSSAGGHTEAFF. The DNA for the CDR3 is TGTGCCAGCAGTTCTGCAGGGGGGCACACTGAAGCTTTCTTT.

The chain employs TRBV30 and TRBJ2-5, with D possibly matching TRBD2 (5 bases). The germline V gene has CDR1 GTSNPN and CDR2 SVGIG (reference sequence). The V end was cut by 0 bases, the J end by 2 bases, with 13 bases between. CDR3 size: 15 residues. The CDR3 bases are TGTGCCTGGAGTGTGACTACCGCCCCGCAAGAGACCCAGTACTTC. Protein: CAWSVTTAPQETQYF.

The chain uses TRBV28 and TRBJ1-5, with TRBD1 matching 9 bases. V was pared by 6 bases and J by 0 bases, with 3 bases of the junction left unmatched. CDR3 size: 15 residues. Germline V lookup: CDR1 MDHEN, CDR2 SYDVKM. CDR3 amino acids: CASRGTGPSNQPQHF. CDR3 DNA sequence: TGTGCCAGCAGGGGGACAGGGCCTAGCAATCAGCCCCAGCATTTT.

V gene TRBV5-4 combines with J gene TRBJ2-7; D is uncertain. In germline, CDR1 is SGHNT, CDR2 YYREEE (reference sequence). Trimming pared 1 base from V and 2 bases from J, leaving 10 bases between. CDR3 length: 14 residues. DNA of the CDR3: TGTGCCAGCAGCTTGTTCGATAGCCCCTACGAGCAGTACTTC. This codes for CASSLFDSPYEQYF.

CDR3 sequence: CASRQGAGNQPQHF. Written as DNA, the CDR3 is TGTGCCAGCAGACAGGGGGCAGGTAATCAGCCCCAGCATTTT. The genes are TRBV28 and TRBJ1-5; 9 positions match TRBD1. CDR1 MDHEN and CDR2 SYDVKM come from the germline V gene. The CDR3 length is 14 residues. V shed 6 bases and J 4 bases; nucleotides not matched to a gene: 4.